This T cell receptor beta chain was found in a study of T cells in narcolepsy. Study in general: Patients with NT1 or NT2 and healthy control donors were enrolled.

As concerns this clone: Its matching antigen is unknown.

Study-wide results and caveats: Same-patient CSF and blood CD4+ T cell clonotypes included HCRT-specific and TRIB2-specific autoreactive ones. Healthy controls reportedly lacked the autoreactive clonotypes serially found in patients' blood. Some memory CD4+ repertoires had no autoreactive clone sequences.

Produced via immunoSEQ multiplex PCR; TCRdb's table is partial and in-frame only. The table shows around 25,000 clones, with approximately 83% occurring only once. Trimming removed 6 bases from V and 9 bases from J; junction bases left unmatched: 4. Per the germline V gene, CDR1 is SNHLY and CDR2 is FYNNEI. The CDR3 length is 14 residues. J is TRBJ2-1 and V is TRBV2; the match to TRBD2 covers 14 bases. Sequencing was performed on CD45RA- memory CD4+ T cells from PBMCs. The TCR sequence derives from a human donor with narcolepsy. The CDR3 DNA sequence: TGTGCCAGCAGCTCCGGACTAGCGGGGGGTGAGCAGTTCTTC. It is translated as CASSSGLAGGEQFF.